The 8 T cell receptor beta chains below all came from one sample that was sequenced in a study of blood T cell repertoires in COVID-19. Produced via immunoSEQ multiplex PCR; TCRdb's table is partial and in-frame only. The sample shows 200,000 to 250,000 clones, approximately 78% of them seen only once. The sample was peripheral blood. The origin of the receptors is a woman of 80 years or more with COVID-19, enrolled during active disease.

This clone was observed a handful of times. V and J are TRBV5-4 and TRBJ2-7; D call uncertain. The CDR3 extends over 13 amino acids. Germline loops: CDR1 SGHNT, CDR2 YYREEE (reference sequence). V dropped 4 bases and J dropped 5 bases, with 13 bases sitting between them. The DNA for the CDR3 is TGTGCCAGCAGCCGAGGTGTTCGGAACGAGCAGTACTTC. Translation gives CASSRGVRNEQYF.

The rearrangement uses TRBV28 and TRBJ2-7; possible D gene TRBD2, 5 bases. The CDR3 consists of 16 residues. Germline V gene sequence: CDR1 MDHEN, CDR2 SYDVKM. The V end lost 2 bases, the J end lost 6 bases, and 20 bases lay between the germline ends. As DNA, the CDR3 is TGTGCCAGCAGTTTAATTTACGGGGTCACTGGCGGCGAGCAGTACTTC. It codes for CASSLIYGVTGGEQYF.

This clone was counted between two and nine times. The chain joins TRBV28 to TRBJ2-7; a possible D gene is TRBD1 (6 bases). Per the germline V gene, CDR1 is MDHEN and CDR2 is SYDVKM. The CDR3 is 14 amino acids. Trimming took off 6 bases at V and 3 bases at J, with 15 bases between the two ends. DNA for the CDR3: TGTGCCAGCAGACAAGGGGGAGATAGCTACGAGCAGTACTTC. Residues: CASRQGGDSYEQYF. The whole variable domain, remainder taken from reference TRBV28 and TRBJ2-7, is DVKVTQSSRYLVKRTGEKVFLECVQDMDHENMFWYRQDPGLGLRLIYFSYDVKMKEKGDIPEGYSVSREKKERFSLILESASTNQTSMYLCASRQGGDSYEQYFGPGTRLTVT.

The V call is TRBV14, the J call TRBJ1-6; D unclear. Trimming took 3 bases from V and 9 from J, leaving 9 bases between them. CDR1 SGHDN and CDR2 FVKESK come from the germline V gene. The CDR3 totals 13 residues. The chain's CDR3 is CASSHRPGSPLHF. In DNA, the CDR3 is TGTGCCAGCAGCCATCGACCGGGTTCACCCCTCCACTTT.

This clone was seen a handful of times. The V gene is TRBV9, the J gene TRBJ2-1; D might be TRBD1 (6 bases). V was cut by 0 bases and J by 7 bases, with 8 bases left in between. The V gene's germline CDR1 is SGDLS and CDR2 YYNGEE. The CDR3 has 13 amino acids. Written as DNA, the CDR3 is TGTGCCAGCAGCGTAGAAGGGGGAAATGAGCAGTTCTTC. Amino acid sequence: CASSVEGGNEQFF.

The CDR3 bases are TGTGCCAGTAGTATCGAGGGATTAGAGACCCAGTACTTC. Translation: CASSIEGLETQYF. The chain carries TRBV19 and TRBJ2-5; maybe TRBD2 (5 bases). Germline-derived CDR1 and CDR2 are LNHDA and SQIVND (reference sequence). The V end was cut by 3 bases, the J end by 4 bases, with 9 bases between. This CDR3 comprises 13 residues.

V and J are TRBV5-3 and TRBJ2-7; 10 bases line up with TRBD1. TRBV5-3 is classed as an ORF, of uncertain function. The CDR3 is 14 amino acids. J was trimmed by 2 bases and V by 2 bases; bases with no gene match: 1. This CDR3 is CARSLGTGAYEQYF. Written as DNA, the CDR3 is TGTGCCAGAAGCTTAGGGACAGGGGCCTACGAGCAGTACTTC.

V and J are TRBV5-6 and TRBJ2-7; 7 bases fit TRBD1. The CDR3 extends over 17 amino acids. Per the germline V gene, CDR1 is SGHDT and CDR2 is YYEEEE. Germline trimming cut 5 bases from V and 9 bases from J; bases unmatched to any gene: 23. The CDR3 DNA sequence: TGTGCCAGCAGGGGGCTAAGGACAGGTACGAGGCCTGGGGTGCAGTACTTC. It encodes CASRGLRTGTRPGVQYF.